Following are 8 T cell receptor beta chains from one sample sequenced in a study of control samples from healthy donors and cancer patients. Data came from immunoSEQ multiplex PCR; TCRdb stores just in-frame clones and leaves some out. There are roughly 150,000 clones in the sample; about 94% occur only once, and 0.68% lies in the top ten. Source material: blood. The receptors originated from a woman between 25 and 40 years old in good health.

The chain has TRBV21-1 and TRBJ2-3; TRBD2, the table's D call, lacks a check against the DNA. TRBV21-1 is a pseudogene segment. The CDR3 has 15 residues. The CDR3 reads CASSNFRWSTDTQYF. The CDR3 nucleotides read TGTGCCAGCAGTAATTTCCGGTGGAGCACAGATACGCAGTATTTT.

The chain is built from TRBV6-5 and TRBJ2-5; possibly TRBD1 or TRBD2 for D (5 bases each). Germline CDR1 and CDR2: MNHEY and SVGAGI. V dropped 5 bases and J dropped 3 bases, with 16 bases sitting between them. This CDR3 is built from 15 residues. The CDR3 bases are TGTGCCAGCAGTACGCTGGGGACCACAAAAGAGACCCAGTACTTC. Its protein is CASSTLGTTKETQYF.

The CDR3 DNA sequence: TGTGCCAGCAGCTTGAGGACTAGCGGGAGACAGGGCCAAGAGACCCAGTACTTC. Translated, it gives CASSLRTSGRQGQETQYF. The J gene is TRBJ2-5, the V gene TRBV7-7; 13 bases are shared with TRBD2. The CDR3 length is 18 residues. The germline V gene encodes CDR1 SSHAT and CDR2 FNYEAQ (reference sequence). Germline trimming cut 3 bases from V and 1 base from J; bases unmatched to any gene: 8.

This clone occurred a few times. J is TRBJ1-5 and V is TRBV4-1; the D is unclear. V was cut by 4 bases and J by 3 bases, with 19 bases left in between. Germline loops: CDR1 MGHRA, CDR2 YSYEKL. The CDR3 consists of 17 residues. CDR3 DNA: TGCGCCAGCAGCCGAGAGGTCGAGGCAGGCTACAATCAGCCCCAGCATTTT. It specifies CASSREVEAGYNQPQHF.

The J gene is TRBJ1-5, the V gene TRBV18; perhaps TRBD1 as D (5 bases). Germline V gene sequence: CDR1 KGHSH, CDR2 LQKENI. V was clipped by 6 bases and J by 2 bases, with 29 bases between them. This CDR3 has 20 residues. Here the CDR3 DNA reads TGTGCCAGCTCCCCGACGCTGTTATCGAGCGAAGGGGAGGGCAATCAGCCCCAGCATTTT. The encoded protein is CASSPTLLSSEGEGNQPQHF.

The CDR3 DNA is TGCGCCAGCAGCCAAAAGGGACTCAGGGACGGGAAACTGTTTTTT. Amino acids: CASSQKGLRDGKLFF. The rearrangement uses TRBV4-1 and TRBJ1-4, with D maybe TRBD1 (5 bases). CDR1 and CDR2 (germline): MGHRA, YSYEKL. The CDR3 spans 15 residues. Deletions cut 2 bases from V and 11 bases from J, with 18 bases between.

The CDR3 bases are TGTGCCAGCTCACACCCTAGCGGGATGCTAACCGGGGAGCTGTTTTTT. This translates into CASSHPSGMLTGELFF. The J gene is TRBJ2-2, the V gene TRBV18; TRBD2 matches 9 bases. V shed 4 bases and J 5 bases; nucleotides not matched to a gene: 8. The CDR3 is 16 amino acids. Germline V gene lookup returns CDR1 KGHSH and CDR2 LQKENI. Full variable domain (remainder filled in from reference TRBV18 and TRBJ2-2): NAGVMQNPRHLVRRRGQEARLRCSPMKGHSHVYWYRQLPEEGLKFMVYLQKENIIDESGMPKERFSAEFPKEGPSILRIQQVVRGDSAAYFCASSHPSGMLTGELFFGEGSRLTVL.

This clone was counted once. The chain is built from TRBV7-3 and TRBJ2-1, with D possibly matching TRBD2 (5 bases). The CDR3 extends over 15 amino acids. Per the germline V gene, CDR1 is SGHTA and CDR2 is FQGTGA. V dropped 4 bases and J dropped 2 bases, with 12 bases sitting between them. CDR3 residues: CASSWGFGTYNEQFF. The CDR3 DNA sequence: TGTGCCAGCAGCTGGGGTTTCGGGACCTACAATGAGCAGTTCTTC.